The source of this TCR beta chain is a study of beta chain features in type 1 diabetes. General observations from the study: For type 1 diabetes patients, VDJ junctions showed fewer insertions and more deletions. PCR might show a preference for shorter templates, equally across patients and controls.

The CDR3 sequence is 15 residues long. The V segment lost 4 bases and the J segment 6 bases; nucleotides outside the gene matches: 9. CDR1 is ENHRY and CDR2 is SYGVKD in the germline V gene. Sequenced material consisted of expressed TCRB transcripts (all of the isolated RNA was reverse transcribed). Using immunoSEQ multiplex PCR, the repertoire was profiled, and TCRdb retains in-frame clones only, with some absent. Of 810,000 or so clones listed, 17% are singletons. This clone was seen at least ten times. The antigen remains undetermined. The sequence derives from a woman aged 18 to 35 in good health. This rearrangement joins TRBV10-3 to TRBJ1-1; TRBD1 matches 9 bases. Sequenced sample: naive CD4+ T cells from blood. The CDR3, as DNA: TGTGCCATCAGTGTTGGCTTGGGACAGGGATCTGAAGCTTTCTTT. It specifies CAISVGLGQGSEAFF.